Below, 2 T cell receptor beta chains from the same sample are listed, as sequenced in a study of blood T cells in healthy people across ages. Together with a sample-barcoded 5' primer, a J-beta primer mix was included in a second PCR lasting 7 to 11 cycles. TCRdb processed the 5' RACE reads anew with MiXCR; each CDR3 protein has one entry. This table holds 550,000 to 750,000 distinct CDR3 sequences, around 21% found once. Sequencing used blood. These receptor sequences come from a man in his 70s in good health.

There are a few counts of this clonotype. In this CDR3 the conserved last residue, phenylalanine or tryptophan, is missing, so a read error is likely. V gene TRBV4-1 combines with J gene TRBJ2-1, with D perhaps matching TRBD1 (5 bases). V was shortened by 1 base and J by 0 bases, with 10 bases between the two germline ends. The CDR3 is 16 amino acids. Germline CDR1 reads MGHRA; CDR2 reads YSYEKL. The CDR3 DNA is TGCGCCAGCAGCCAAGGGGGAACAGGCTCCTACAATGAGCAGTTCCTC. This codes for CASSQGGTGSYNEQFL.

The J gene is TRBJ2-1, the V gene TRBV9, with 10 bases identical to TRBD2. Trimming cost V 3 bases and J 4 bases; bases outside gene matches: 4. The CDR3 sequence is 15 residues long. From germline, CDR1 is SGDLS and CDR2 YYNGEE. The CDR3 DNA is TGTGCCAGCAGCGAGCTAGCGGGAGAATACAATGAGCAGTTCTTC. Protein product: CASSELAGEYNEQFF.